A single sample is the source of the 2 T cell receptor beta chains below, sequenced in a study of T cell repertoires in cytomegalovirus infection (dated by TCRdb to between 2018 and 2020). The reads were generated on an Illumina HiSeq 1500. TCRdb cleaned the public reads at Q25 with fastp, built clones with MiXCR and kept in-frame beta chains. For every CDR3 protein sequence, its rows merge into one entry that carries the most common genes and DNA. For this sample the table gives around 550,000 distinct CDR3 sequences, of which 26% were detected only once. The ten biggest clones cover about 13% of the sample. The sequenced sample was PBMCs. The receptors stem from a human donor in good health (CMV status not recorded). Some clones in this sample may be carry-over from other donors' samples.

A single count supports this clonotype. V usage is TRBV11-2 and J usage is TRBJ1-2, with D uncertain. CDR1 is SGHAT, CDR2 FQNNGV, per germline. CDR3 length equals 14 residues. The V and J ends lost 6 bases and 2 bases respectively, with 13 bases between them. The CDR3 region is CASRPISGNYGYTF. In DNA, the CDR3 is TGTGCCAGCAGACCCATCAGTGGGAACTATGGCTACACCTTC.

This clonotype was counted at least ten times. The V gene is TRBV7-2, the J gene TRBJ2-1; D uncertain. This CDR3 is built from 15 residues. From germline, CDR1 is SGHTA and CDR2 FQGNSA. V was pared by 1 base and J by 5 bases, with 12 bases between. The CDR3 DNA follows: TGTGCCAGCAGCTTAGTCTTAAGTACAAACAATGAGCAGTTCTTC. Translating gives CASSLVLSTNNEQFF.